A selection of T cell receptor beta chains follows, all from one sample in a study of T cell changes during pregnancy in multiple sclerosis. Profiled with immunoSEQ multiplex PCR; TCRdb holds only in-frame clones, not every one. The table lists fewer than 150,000 clones, roughly 95% of them singletons, with more than 0.4% in the top ten. The sample in question was peripheral blood, obtained after pregnancy. The origin of the receptors is a female donor with multiple sclerosis, enrolled in a pregnancy study. Each CDR3 is given with its conserved first and last residue. Each record gives: J gene, V gene, CDR3 length, D gene, clone size, CDR3 DNA, CDR3 protein. A D gene is named only where the DNA matches it firmly. Some rows mark clone size as missing; the rest say once, few, many or name a class of expanded clone.

>TRBJ1-3|TRBV4-3|16|.|.
TGCGCCAGCAGCCAAGATGGGGGACACAATGGAAACACCATATATTTT
CASSQDGGHNGNTIYF
>TRBJ1-5|TRBV19|14|TRBD1|.
TGTGCCAGTAGTATGAGGGGGCCCGGTCAGCCCCAGCATTTT
CASSMRGPGQPQHF
>TRBJ2-7|TRBV7-2|15|.|.
TGTGCCAGCAGAAACGGGCCCGCCGGGACTCACGAGCAGTACTTC
CASRNGPAGTHEQYF
>TRBJ2-2|TRBV7-9|15|.|once
TGTGCCAGCAGCCTACAAACAGATCACACCGGGGAGCTGTTTTTT
CASSLQTDHTGELFF
>TRBJ2-7|TRBV6-5|14|TRBD1|once
TGTGCCAGCAGCAGACAGGGTAGCTCCTACGAGCAGTACTTC
CASSRQGSSYEQYF
>TRBJ1-5|TRBV4-1|15|.|.
TGCGCCAGCAGCCAACTGGGTCAGGGCAATCAGCCCCAGCATTTT
CASSQLGQGNQPQHF
>TRBJ1-5|TRBV2|14|.|.
TGTGCCAGCAGCCCTTGGGGCGGTAATCAGCCCCAGCATTTT
CASSPWGGNQPQHF
>TRBJ2-7|TRBV6-5|14|.|.
TGTGCCAGCAGTTATCAAGCTCGGGCGGGCGAGCAGTACTTC
CASSYQARAGEQYF
>TRBJ1-5|TRBV7-9|14|.|.
TGTGCCAGCAGCGAGGGGGGGTCCTATCAGCCCCAGCATTTT
CASSEGGSYQPQHF
>TRBJ2-7|TRBV28|15|.|.
TGTGCCAGCAAGAAACGGCGGGGACGCCCATCCGAGCAGTACTTC
CASKKRRGRPSEQYF
>TRBJ1-2|TRBV28|16|.|.
TGTGCCAGCAGTTTGGCCGGGGGGGGGACTAACTATGGCTACACCTTC
CASSLAGGGTNYGYTF
>TRBJ2-7|TRBV27|14|TRBD1|.
TGTGCCAGCAGTTTAGGGACAGGATCCTACGAGCAGTACTTC
CASSLGTGSYEQYF
>TRBJ2-7|TRBV15|16|.|once
TGTGCCACCAGCAGGGACCCGTTGGGGGCCCAGCACGAGCAGTACTTC
CATSRDPLGAQHEQYF